This TCR beta chain derives from a study of cytomegalovirus exposure and HLA in healthy donors. From germline, CDR1 is MGHDK and CDR2 SYGVNS. The length of the CDR3 is 11 residues. With 0 bases removed from V and 11 bases from J, the gap between germline ends came to 7 bases. The PCR had 60 Vbeta and 13 Jbeta primers. The assay was immunoSEQ multiplex PCR, and TCRdb's table has in-frame clones only and misses some. The ten top clones account for 3% to 4%, within a sample of fewer than 100,000 clones. The clonotype comes from a man younger than 35 in good health and CMV-seropositive. V usage is TRBV25-1 and J usage is TRBJ1-1; D not certain. Sequenced: PBMCs. CDR3 region: CASSEYARAFF. CDR3 DNA: TGTGCCAGCAGTGAATATGCTCGGGCTTTCTTT.